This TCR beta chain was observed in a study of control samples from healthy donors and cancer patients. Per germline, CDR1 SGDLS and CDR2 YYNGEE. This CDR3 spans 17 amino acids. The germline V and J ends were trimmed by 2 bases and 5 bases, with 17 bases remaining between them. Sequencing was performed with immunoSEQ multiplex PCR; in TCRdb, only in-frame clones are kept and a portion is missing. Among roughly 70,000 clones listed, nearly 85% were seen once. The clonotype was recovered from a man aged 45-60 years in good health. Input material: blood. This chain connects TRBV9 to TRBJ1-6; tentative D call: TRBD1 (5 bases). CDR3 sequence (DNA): TGTGCCAGCAGCGTCAATCACGGCGGGGGGGATAATTCACCCCTCCACTTT. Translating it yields CASSVNHGGGDNSPLHF.